These T cell receptor beta chains were read from a single sample in a study of cytomegalovirus exposure and HLA in healthy donors. Profiled with immunoSEQ multiplex PCR; TCRdb holds only in-frame clones, not every one. This sample's clone table lists fewer than 250,000 clones. Material for sequencing was PBMCs. The receptors stem from a woman aged 25 to 39 in good health and CMV-seropositive. CDR3s include the opening cysteine and the closing phenylalanine or tryptophan.

J gene: TRBJ2-1
CDR3 length: 16
V gene: TRBV6-1
CDR3 protein: CASSEVWSSGGDEQFF

J gene: TRBJ1-2
CDR3 length: 13
V gene: TRBV27
CDR3 protein: CASSLLSGVGYTF

J gene: TRBJ2-5
CDR3 length: 14
V gene: TRBV5-1
CDR3 protein: CASSLQGAVETQYF

J gene: TRBJ2-5
CDR3 length: 15
V gene: TRBV19
CDR3 protein: CASSSDSGPQETQYF

J gene: TRBJ2-4
CDR3 length: 15
V gene: TRBV6-1
CDR3 protein: CASNRDRDGGNIQYF

J gene: TRBJ1-5
CDR3 length: 16
V gene: TRBV5-6
CDR3 protein: CASTERQGGSNQPQHF

J gene: TRBJ2-1
CDR3 length: 13
V gene: TRBV29-1
CDR3 protein: CSVEGQGSNEQFF

J gene: TRBJ1-1
CDR3 length: 18
V gene: TRBV7-5
CDR3 protein: CVRSSQGGTEDPNTEAFF

J gene: TRBJ1-6
CDR3 length: 17
V gene: TRBV18
CDR3 protein: CASSPVGSPPQGSPLHF

J gene: TRBJ1-1
CDR3 length: 16
V gene: TRBV6-4
CDR3 protein: CASSAREQGGNTEAFF

J gene: TRBJ2-5
CDR3 length: 12
V gene: TRBV28
CDR3 protein: CASNRGQETQYF

J gene: TRBJ1-4
CDR3 length: 14
V gene: TRBV5-1
CDR3 protein: CASSLGGADEKLFF

J gene: TRBJ2-7
CDR3 length: 15
V gene: TRBV13
CDR3 protein: CASSLASGRFYEQYF

J gene: TRBJ2-7
CDR3 length: 13
V gene: TRBV29-1
CDR3 protein: CSVTREPHYEQYF

J gene: TRBJ2-5
CDR3 length: 17
V gene: TRBV4-1
CDR3 protein: CASSQDRGGAFVETQYF